The 10 T cell receptor beta chains given below trace back to one sample, sequenced in a study of T cells in Graves' hyperthyroidism and ophthalmopathy. The TCR beta CDR3 regions underwent amplification using RNA transcripts as the source. Carried out on the TCR CDR3, a first-round RT-PCR used the HTBI primer set. TCRdb re-called the multiplex PCR reads with MiXCR, one entry per CDR3 protein. The table has 400,000 or so distinct CDR3 sequences, about an eighth seen once; the top ten hold approximately 29%. The sample taken for sequencing was blood. Receptors originate from a man in his fifties with Graves' ophthalmopathy.

This clonotype was detected a few times. The chain is built from TRBV6-1 and TRBJ2-5; possible D gene TRBD1, 5 bases. V lost 7 bases and J lost 4, with 16 bases in between. CDR1 MNHNS and CDR2 SASEGT come from the germline V gene. This CDR3 comprises 14 residues. The CDR3 bases are TGTGCCAGCACCCTCGGCGCAGGGCCAGAGACCCAGTACTTC. This translates into CASTLGAGPETQYF.

This clonotype was detected ten times or more. The chain carries TRBV20-1 and TRBJ2-7, with D hard to call. V lost 5 bases and J 3 bases, leaving 14 bases between the germline ends. Germline lookup yields CDR1 DFQATT and CDR2 SNEGSKA (reference sequence). The CDR3 sequence is 13 residues long. In nucleotides, the CDR3 is TGCAGTGCTCTCTCCCCCCCAGTCTACGAGCAGTACTTC. This translates into CSALSPPVYEQYF.

This clonotype occurred a few times. The rearrangement joins TRBV6-1 to TRBJ2-2; the match to TRBD2 covers 10 bases. Germline CDR1 reads MNHNS; CDR2 reads SASEGT. Unmatched junction bases numbered 7, after V lost 6 bases and J lost 6 bases. This CDR3 comprises 15 residues. The CDR3 DNA follows: TGTGCCAGCAGAAGCGGGAGGGACGGGGCCGGGGAGCTGTTTTTT. This sequence encodes CASRSGRDGAGELFF.

The chain has TRBV5-4 and TRBJ2-2; D call uncertain. The CDR3 spans 16 residues. The germline V gene encodes CDR1 SGHNT and CDR2 YYREEE (reference sequence). V dropped 4 bases and J dropped 5 bases, with 18 bases sitting between them. The CDR3 nucleotides read TGTGCCAGCAGCCCACCCGGAAGCTTCTCTACCGGGGAGCTGTTTTTT. As protein: CASSPPGSFSTGELFF. Full variable domain (missing parts from reference TRBV5-4 and TRBJ2-2): ETGVTQSPTHLIKTRGQQVTLRCSSQSGHNTVSWYQQALGQGPQFIFQYYREEENGRGNFPPRFSGLQFPNYSSELNVNALELDDSALYLCASSPPGSFSTGELFFGEGSRLTVL.

A few counts support this clonotype. The V gene is TRBV20-1, the J gene TRBJ2-1; 8 bases agree with TRBD1. The CDR3 runs to 16 residues. After removal of 0 bases from V and 9 bases from J, the junction contained 13 bases not matched to a gene. Germline V lookup: CDR1 DFQATT, CDR2 SNEGSKA (reference sequence). CDR3 nucleotide sequence: TGCAGTGCTAGAGATCCCAGGGGGCTTTTCTTTGGTGAGCAGTTCTTC. It translates to CSARDPRGLFFGEQFF.

This clonotype was seen a few times. The rearrangement joins TRBV13 to TRBJ2-4, with D possibly TRBD1 on 6 matching bases. This CDR3 is 16 amino acids long. V gave up 7 bases and J gave up 0 bases, with 16 bases separating them. Germline V gives CDR1 PRHDT, CDR2 FYEKMQ (reference sequence). CDR3 residues: CASTAQGIKAKNIQYF. For the CDR3, the DNA is TGTGCCAGCACCGCCCAGGGGATCAAAGCCAAAAACATTCAGTACTTC.

This clonotype was seen ten or more times. The rearrangement joins TRBV3-1 to TRBJ2-5; the match to TRBD2 covers 8 bases. Trimming took 4 bases from V and 4 from J; bases not matched to a gene: 8. The germline gives CDR1 LGHDT, CDR2 YNNKEL (reference sequence). CDR3 length: 15 residues. The CDR3 protein is CASSPNRAGAETQYF. As DNA, the CDR3 is TGTGCCAGCAGCCCTAACCGAGCGGGAGCAGAGACCCAGTACTTC.

V is TRBV9 and J is TRBJ2-3; the match to TRBD2 covers 7 bases. The CDR3 is 13 residues long. The J segment lost 1 base and the V segment lost 6 bases, leaving 2 bases of the junction unmatched. Germline V gene data show CDR1 as SGDLS and CDR2 as YYNGEE. Here the CDR3 reads CASTGGRTDTQYF. DNA of the CDR3: TGTGCCAGCACGGGGGGACGCACAGATACGCAGTATTTT.

This clonotype was seen a handful of times. The chain combines TRBV6-1 with TRBJ1-5; no reliable D call. Germline-derived CDR1 and CDR2 are MNHNS and SASEGT. Trimming removed 7 bases at V and 9 bases at J, with 16 bases between. The CDR3 has 13 amino acids. The CDR3 DNA reads as TGTGCCAGCAAGGGAAGCAGGCTGGGGCCCCAGCATTTT. Residues: CASKGSRLGPQHF.

The chain employs TRBV27 and TRBJ2-1, with 7 positions matching TRBD1. V lost 6 bases to trimming and J lost 7 bases; unmatched junction nucleotides: 6. Germline values: CDR1 MNHEY, CDR2 SMNVEV (reference sequence). This CDR3 is built from 13 residues. The chain's CDR3 is CASSDIQGNEQFF. The DNA for the CDR3 is TGTGCCAGCAGCGACATACAGGGGAATGAGCAGTTCTTC.